This T cell receptor (beta chain) was retrieved from a study of blood T cell repertoires in COVID-19. V gave up 3 bases and J gave up 2 bases; unmatched junction bases: 4. CDR3 length: 15 residues. Germline CDR1 reads LGHDT; CDR2 reads YNNKEL (reference sequence). Authors' data handling: The authors estimated nucleated cell counts from reference gene primer amplification. Method: immunoSEQ multiplex PCR; TCRdb's copy keeps in-frame clones and lacks some. V and J calls and clone size are given by that table; D and trimming were obtained from the DNA. The sample consists of around 300,000 clones, roughly 84% of them appearing once.

The clonotype was recovered from a middle-aged man with active or convalescent COVID-19. This sequence joins TRBV3-1 (or the pseudogene TRBV3-2) and TRBJ1-5; 7 bases are shared with TRBD1. Sequencing input: peripheral blood. CDR3 in DNA: TGTGCCAGCAGCCACTCAGGGGGTGGCAATCAGCCCCAGCATTTT. Its translation: CASSHSGGGNQPQHF.